This T cell receptor (beta chain) is from a study of radiotherapy plus CTLA-4 blockade in lung cancer. At the level of the study: Disease control reached 30% to 35%, with objective responses in roughly 19%. The study, taken as a whole, reports: Expansion in blood of tumor-derived TCR clones was seen after radiotherapy plus ipilimumab. Early blood T cell clone changes and increased post-radiation serum interferon-beta were reportedly the strongest response predictors.

Profiling relied on immunoSEQ multiplex PCR, and the TCRdb table lists in-frame clones only, not all of them. The table shows 40,000 to 45,000 clones, with less than 75% occurring only once. Germline CDR1 and CDR2: KGHSH and LQKENI. This CDR3 is 12 amino acids long. Between the trimmed V and J ends, which lost 3 bases and 7 bases, there was a span of 9 bases. Note on this clone: What it binds is unknown.

Sequenced material: peripheral blood, taken from a patient treated with radiotherapy plus ipilimumab. This chain connects TRBV18 to TRBJ2-5; no firm D call. The TCR comes from a human donor with non-small cell lung cancer who had a partial response to radiotherapy plus ipilimumab. The CDR3 coding sequence is TGTGCCAGCTCACCCGGCGGTTTGACCCAGTACTTC. Translation: CASSPGGLTQYF.